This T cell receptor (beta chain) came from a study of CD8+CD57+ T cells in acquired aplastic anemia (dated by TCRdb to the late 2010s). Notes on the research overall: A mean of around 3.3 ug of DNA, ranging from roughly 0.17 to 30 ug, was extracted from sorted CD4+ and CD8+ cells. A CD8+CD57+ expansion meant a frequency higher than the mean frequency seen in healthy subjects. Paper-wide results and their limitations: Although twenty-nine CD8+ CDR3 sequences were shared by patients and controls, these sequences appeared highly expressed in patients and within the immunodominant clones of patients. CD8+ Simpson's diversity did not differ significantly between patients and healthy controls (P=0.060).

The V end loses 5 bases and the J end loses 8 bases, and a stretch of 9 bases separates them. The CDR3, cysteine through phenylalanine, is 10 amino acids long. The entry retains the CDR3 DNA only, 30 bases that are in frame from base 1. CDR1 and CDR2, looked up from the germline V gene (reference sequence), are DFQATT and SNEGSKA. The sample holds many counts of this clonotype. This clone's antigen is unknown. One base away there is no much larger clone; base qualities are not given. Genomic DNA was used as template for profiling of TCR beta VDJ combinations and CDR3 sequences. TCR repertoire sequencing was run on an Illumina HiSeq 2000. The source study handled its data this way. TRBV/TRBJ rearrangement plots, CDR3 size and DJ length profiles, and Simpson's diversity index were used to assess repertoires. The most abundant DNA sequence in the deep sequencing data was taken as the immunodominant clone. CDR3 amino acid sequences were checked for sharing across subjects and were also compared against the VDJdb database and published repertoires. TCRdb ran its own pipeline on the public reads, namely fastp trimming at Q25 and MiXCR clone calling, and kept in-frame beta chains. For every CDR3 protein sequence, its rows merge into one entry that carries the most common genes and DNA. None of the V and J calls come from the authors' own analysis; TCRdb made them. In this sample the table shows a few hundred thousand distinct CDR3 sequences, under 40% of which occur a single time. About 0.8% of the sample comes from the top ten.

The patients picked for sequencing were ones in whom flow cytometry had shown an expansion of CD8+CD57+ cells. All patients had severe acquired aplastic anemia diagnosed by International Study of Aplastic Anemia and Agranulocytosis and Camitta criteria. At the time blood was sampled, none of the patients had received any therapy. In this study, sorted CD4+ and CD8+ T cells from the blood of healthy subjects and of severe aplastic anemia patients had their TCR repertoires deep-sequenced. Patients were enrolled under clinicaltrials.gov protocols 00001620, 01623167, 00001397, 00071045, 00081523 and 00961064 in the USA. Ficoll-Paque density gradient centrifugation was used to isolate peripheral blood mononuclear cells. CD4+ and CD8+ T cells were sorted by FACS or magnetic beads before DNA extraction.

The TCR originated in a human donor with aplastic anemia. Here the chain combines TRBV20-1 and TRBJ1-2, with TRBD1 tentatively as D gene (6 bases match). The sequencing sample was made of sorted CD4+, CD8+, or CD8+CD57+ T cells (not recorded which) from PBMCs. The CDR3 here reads CSAYGQGYTF. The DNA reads TGCAGTGCTTACGGACAGGGCTACACCTTC.